One sample yielded the 23 T cell receptor beta chains listed below, sequenced in a study of shared clonotypes between healthy human individuals (TCRdb year 2020). Libraries came from the immunoSEQ multiplex PCR assay. TCRdb took this table from immuneACCESS and kept in-frame rearrangements with V and J called. Such tables lack part of the clones; where checked against another copy, unresolved V genes explain under half of the gap, and the rest is unexplained. Here the sample has around 2,000,000 clones; 90% to 95% occur a single time. Of the sample, more than 1.5% is held by the ten largest clones. CD8 naive samples consisted of CD45RO-negative cells that were positively selected for CCR7, yielding a CD45RA+CCR7+ population without TemRA cells. What was sequenced was naive CD8+ T cells from PBMCs. The sample's cell subset or site, from its label and the paper: CD45RA+CCR7+. These receptors were collected from a man younger than 30 in good health. Some clones in this sample may be carry-over from other donors' samples.

The gene calls are TRBV19 and TRBJ2-2; no reliable D call. V was clipped by 9 bases and J by 4 bases, with 21 bases between them. Germline V gene data show CDR1 as LNHDA and CDR2 as SQIVND (reference sequence). This CDR3 comprises 16 residues. For the CDR3, the DNA is TGTGCCAGGACTCGTCCCCGGCCCTCTTGCACCGGGGAGCTGTTTTTT. Translation: CARTRPRPSCTGELFF.

The V and J genes are TRBV5-4 and TRBJ1-2; D call uncertain. Trimming removed 5 bases from V and 8 bases from J, with 16 bases in between. Per the germline V gene, CDR1 is SGHNT and CDR2 is YYREEE (reference sequence). The CDR3 spans 13 residues. In DNA form, the CDR3 reads TGTGCCAGCAGATCGGACCATCCGGCCGGCTACACCTTC. Translation gives CASRSDHPAGYTF.

This chain uses TRBV7-6 with TRBJ2-5; tentatively, D is TRBD2 (5 bases). The V and J ends lost 7 bases and 2 bases respectively, with 20 bases between them. This CDR3 is built from 16 residues. CDR1 is SGHVS, CDR2 FNYEAQ, per germline. The CDR3 loop reads CASTPLARGSQETQYF. The CDR3 region has the DNA TGTGCCAGCACCCCCCTGGCCCGGGGTTCTCAAGAGACCCAGTACTTC.

This rearrangement joins TRBV23-1 to TRBJ1-2; D is perhaps TRBD1 (6 bases). TRBV23-1 is filed as an ORF, its function uncertain. Trimming removed 2 bases from V and 8 bases from J, with 21 bases in between. The CDR3 runs 16 residues. The CDR3 nucleotides are TGCGCCAGCAGTCAAAATCCTGCCAGGGGATGCGAAGGCTACACCTTC. This codes for CASSQNPARGCEGYTF.

Notes on this clone: Other DNA sequences within the sample encode an identical CDR3. V is TRBV9 and J is TRBJ2-3, with D maybe TRBD2 (5 bases). CDR3 length: 14 residues. Trimming stripped 0 bases from V and 2 bases from J, with 7 bases between. CDR1 is SGDLS and CDR2 is YYNGEE in the germline V gene. The DNA of the CDR3 is TGTGCCAGCAGCGTAGGAGGGAACACAGATACGCAGTATTTT. This translates into CASSVGGNTDTQYF.

This chain links TRBV7-9 with TRBJ2-7; no clear D gene. The ends were cut back, 4 bases at V and 0 bases at J, with 10 bases in the middle. The CDR3 spans 14 residues. CDR1 is SEHNR, CDR2 FQNEAQ, per germline (reference sequence). CDR3 protein: CASSSLLASYEQYF. The CDR3 coding sequence is TGTGCCAGCAGCTCCCTCCTCGCCTCCTACGAGCAGTACTTC.

The chain links TRBV6-5 to TRBJ2-7; a weak D match, TRBD2 (5 bases). Germline-derived CDR1 and CDR2 are MNHEY and SVGAGI. This CDR3 contains 13 residues. Trimming removed 6 bases from V and 4 bases from J, with 13 bases in between. The CDR3 spells CASSQDGNYEQYF. CDR3 DNA: TGTGCCAGCAGCCAGGACGGGAATTACGAGCAGTACTTC.

This clone has a single count. The rearrangement links TRBV4-2 to TRBJ2-7; D is unresolved. The V end lost 0 bases, the J end lost 9 bases, and 9 bases lay between the germline ends. Germline V gene lookup returns CDR1 LGHNA and CDR2 YNFKEQ. This CDR3 comprises 12 residues. The CDR3 spells CASSQDGLAQYF. The CDR3 region has the DNA TGTGCCAGCAGCCAAGATGGGCTGGCGCAGTACTTC.

The chain couples TRBV2 to TRBJ2-7, with D possibly matching TRBD2 (7 bases). V was pared by 3 bases and J by 2 bases, with 23 bases between. This CDR3 contains 18 residues. Per germline, CDR1 SNHLY and CDR2 FYNNEI. The CDR3 nucleotides read TGTGCCAGCAGTGAGGGGGGGCTGGGGCTCTTAAATGCCTACGAGCAGTACTTC. This codes for CASSEGGLGLLNAYEQYF.

This chain links TRBV6-1 with TRBJ1-5; 9 positions agree with TRBD1. After removal of 2 bases from V and 5 bases from J, the junction contained 4 bases not matched to a gene. The V gene's germline CDR1 is MNHNS and CDR2 SASEGT. The CDR3 consists of 15 residues. CDR3 sequence (DNA): TGTGCCAGCAGTGAAATGGGACAGGGCCATCAGCCCCAGCATTTT. This codes for CASSEMGQGHQPQHF.

The chain combines TRBV5-1 with TRBJ2-7; TRBD1 matches at 10 bases. The CDR3 length is 15 residues. Germline V gives CDR1 SGHRS, CDR2 YFSETQ. Germline trimming cut 5 bases from V and 2 bases from J; bases unmatched to any gene: 7. The CDR3 protein is CASSPGQGRTYEQYF. CDR3 nucleotide sequence: TGCGCCAGCAGTCCGGGACAGGGGAGGACCTACGAGCAGTACTTC.

The rearrangement uses TRBV27 and TRBJ2-2; 14 positions match TRBD2. The trim removed 5 bases at V and 7 bases at J, leaving 9 bases unmatched. Germline V CDR1 and CDR2: MNHEY, SMNVEV (reference sequence). The CDR3 runs to 17 residues. The CDR3 loop reads CASSHLSTSGRGGELFF. The CDR3 coding sequence is TGTGCCAGCAGTCATCTCTCGACTAGCGGGAGGGGCGGGGAGCTGTTTTTT.

This rearrangement joins TRBV7-9 to TRBJ1-4; 9 bases map to TRBD1. The CDR3 loop spans 16 amino acids. CDR1 and CDR2 (germline): SEHNR, FQNEAQ (reference sequence). V trimming: 5 bases; J trimming: 8 bases; junction bases outside the gene matches: 12. DNA of the CDR3: TGTGCCAGCAGCATGGGCAGGGGACAGGGTGCGGAAAAACTGTTTTTT. This gives the protein CASSMGRGQGAEKLFF.

The chain has TRBV27 and TRBJ2-4, with D maybe TRBD1 (6 bases). The CDR3 covers 15 residues. V was clipped by 5 bases and J by 2 bases, with 13 bases between them. Germline V CDR1 and CDR2: MNHEY, SMNVEV (reference sequence). Written as DNA, the CDR3 is TGTGCCAGCAGTACCCACAGGGTTCCCAAAAACATTCAGTACTTC. Protein sequence: CASSTHRVPKNIQYF.

V and J are TRBV9 and TRBJ1-2, with a tentative D call TRBD1 (6 bases). Germline loops: CDR1 SGDLS, CDR2 YYNGEE. Trimming stripped 4 bases from V and 2 bases from J, with 27 bases between. The CDR3 extends over 19 amino acids. For the CDR3, the DNA is TGTGCCAGCAGCCCACTGGGGGCAGGTCCTGCGGCACAAAACTATGGCTACACCTTC. Encoded protein: CASSPLGAGPAAQNYGYTF.

This rearrangement joins TRBV10-3 to TRBJ1-1; the match to TRBD1 covers 7 bases. The CDR3 is made up of 11 amino acids. V was clipped by 9 bases and J by 4 bases; unmatched bases: 2. Germline V gives CDR1 ENHRY, CDR2 SYGVKD. CDR3 DNA sequence: TGTGCCATAGGGGACAGCACTGAAGCTTTCTTT. Its protein product is CAIGDSTEAFF.

The chain combines TRBV28 with TRBJ2-1; D not certain. Trimming removed 2 bases at V and 5 bases at J, with 10 bases between. This CDR3 spans 14 amino acids. Per the germline V gene, CDR1 is MDHEN and CDR2 is SYDVKM. CDR3 loop: CASSLLKTDNEQFF. The CDR3 DNA reads as TGTGCCAGCAGTTTACTGAAAACTGACAATGAGCAGTTCTTC.

As for this clone: In the same sample, other DNA sequences code for this CDR3. The chain is built from TRBV6-5 and TRBJ2-3; a possible D gene is TRBD2 (5 bases). Trimming pared 2 bases from V and 2 bases from J, leaving 8 bases between. The V gene's germline CDR1 is MNHEY and CDR2 SVGAGI. This CDR3 spans 14 amino acids. The CDR3: CASSYGGPTDTQYF. As DNA, the CDR3 is TGTGCCAGCAGTTACGGAGGTCCCACAGATACGCAGTATTTT.

The rearrangement joins TRBV13 to TRBJ2-7; possible D gene TRBD2, 6 bases. The CDR3 runs to 16 residues. V was trimmed by 1 base and J by 3 bases, leaving 16 bases between them. Germline CDR1 is PRHDT and CDR2 is FYEKMQ (reference sequence). This CDR3 reads CASSLVGPSVNYEQYF. The CDR3 bases are TGTGCCAGCAGCTTAGTAGGGCCTAGCGTCAACTACGAGCAGTACTTC.

The chain is built from TRBV7-6 and TRBJ2-1; D call uncertain. The CDR3 loop spans 16 amino acids. Trimming cost V 5 bases and J 1 base, with 15 bases left between them. In germline, CDR1 is SGHVS, CDR2 FNYEAQ. The CDR3 coding sequence is TGTGCCAGCAGCGGGGAAGGGCGTCCTTCCTACAATGAGCAGTTCTTC. Its translation: CASSGEGRPSYNEQFF.

This chain connects TRBV19 to TRBJ2-7; 7 nucleotides line up with TRBD1. J gave up 3 bases and V 4 bases, and 6 bases lay outside the gene matches. This CDR3 is built from 14 residues. Germline CDR1 reads LNHDA; CDR2 reads SQIVND (reference sequence). CDR3 region: CASSTRDRFYEQYF. The CDR3 DNA follows: TGTGCCAGTAGTACGAGGGACAGATTCTACGAGCAGTACTTC.

The CDR3 bases are TGTGCCAGCAGTCCGACCGGGACAGGAACCTACGAGCAGTACTTC. It codes for CASSPTGTGTYEQYF. This chain links TRBV27 with TRBJ2-7; 8 nucleotides agree with TRBD1. This CDR3 has 15 amino acids. J lost 2 bases, V lost 5 bases, and 8 bases had no gene match. Germline V gene data show CDR1 as MNHEY and CDR2 as SMNVEV (reference sequence).

The chain recombines TRBV29-1 with TRBJ2-2; 8 nucleotides align to TRBD2. Germline V CDR1 and CDR2: SQVTM, ANQGSEA. V lost 4 bases, J lost 0 bases, and 7 bases stayed unmatched. This CDR3 has 16 amino acids. This CDR3 reads CSVGRGGYANTGELFF. In nucleotides, the CDR3 is TGCAGCGTTGGACGGGGGGGGTACGCGAACACCGGGGAGCTGTTTTTT.